Listed below are T cell receptor beta chains from one sample, sequenced in a study of T cell changes during pregnancy in multiple sclerosis. TCRdb's table, derived via immunoSEQ multiplex PCR, lists solely in-frame clones and lacks some. The data hold about 110,000 clones, with 90% to 95% observed a single time. The sequencing used peripheral blood, collected after pregnancy. The receptors were gathered from a female donor with multiple sclerosis, enrolled in a pregnancy study. CDR3s leave out the opening cysteine and the closing phenylalanine or tryptophan.

V: TRBV5-1
CDR3: ASSWSSYEQY

V: TRBV5-1
CDR3: ASSLVAGGPADTQY

V: TRBV12-5
CDR3: ASGFTTGQGANQPQH

V: TRBV9
CDR3: ASSVDTEQGIVTEAF

V: TRBV10-1
CDR3: ASSEVLGDSNDGYT

V: TRBV6-4
CDR3: ASSELAGGTNTGELF

V: TRBV7-6
CDR3: ASSKGQGGYGYT

V: TRBV5-6
CDR3: ASSSGWDQPQH

V: TRBV29-1
CDR3: SVEDSYNEQF

V: TRBV30
CDR3: AWSPGLAGGQETQY

V: TRBV19
CDR3: ASSHPPGGNQPQH

V: TRBV14
CDR3: ASSQYRAYEQY

V: TRBV7-8
CDR3: ASSFSGYNEQF

V: TRBV2
CDR3: ASSLDREGYEQY

V: TRBV4-1
CDR3: ASSQDPEGGAYEQY

V: TRBV6-1
CDR3: ASQTGNNQPQH

V: TRBV6-6
CDR3: ASTIGLNYGYT

V: TRBV7-9
CDR3: ASSPPLVTGDTGEQY

V: TRBV30
CDR3: AWSGTGFTEAF

V: TRBV7-6
CDR3: ASSAGTGPDQPQH

V: TRBV18
CDR3: ASSPPSENQETQY

V: TRBV9
CDR3: ASSVDTGQGLLNIQY

V: TRBV14
CDR3: ASSHLSGTGGYEQY

V: TRBV5-4
CDR3: ASSLEGSRRDTQY

V: TRBV5-6
CDR3: ASSLGVGTRKETQY

V: TRBV13
CDR3: ASSPGQGRYGYT

V: TRBV7-3
CDR3: ASSLARGENTEAF

V: TRBV30
CDR3: AWDGQPNQPQH

V: TRBV13
CDR3: ASSSLGGAVTGELF

V: TRBV6-1
CDR3: ASSEYQGSYGYT

V: TRBV6-7
CDR3: ASIKGDSYLYQPQH

V: TRBV9
CDR3: ASSVGQHSTDTQY

V: TRBV6-5
CDR3: ASSYGRTGGELF

V: TRBV9
CDR3: ASSVGPGGPQNEQF

V: TRBV7-2
CDR3: ASSLAISGGLYEQY

V: TRBV7-3
CDR3: ASSLYPDSPHGYT

V: TRBV5-1
CDR3: ASSLTGELDGYT

V: TRBV6-5
CDR3: ASSDRGGYAIY

V: TRBV15
CDR3: ATSSSGRNRQLGYT

V: TRBV13
CDR3: ASSLGRGSQH

V: TRBV19
CDR3: ASTPGGSNYGYT

V: TRBV14
CDR3: ASSQDYRAAGLQETQY

V: TRBV29-1
CDR3: SVARRVLNTEAF

V: TRBV27
CDR3: ASSAGTGFHEQY

V: TRBV19
CDR3: ASSIPGQGVQPQH

V: TRBV2
CDR3: ATTRQTGDTEAF

V: TRBV18
CDR3: ASSPYRGFSSYNSPLH

V: TRBV13
CDR3: ASSLGASGGGTDTQY

V: TRBV14
CDR3: ASSQRLAYNEQF

V: TRBV5-1
CDR3: ASRRGASGGAMETQY